The present TCR beta chain was sequenced within a study of T-cell memory formation after mild COVID-19. CDR3 size: 17 residues. Germline V gene data show CDR1 as SQVTM and CDR2 as ANQGSEA. V trimming: 2 bases; J trimming: 8 bases; junction bases outside the gene matches: 17. MiXCR, applied by TCRdb to the 5' RACE reads, yields one record per CDR3 protein. The sample consists of around 510,000 distinct CDR3 sequences, less than 25% of them appearing once. The V gene is TRBV29-1, the J gene TRBJ2-1, with 8 bases aligning to TRBD1. This clonotype originated in an adult woman who had mild COVID-19 (a few samples of this study predate the infection). Cell type and time point are not known. The source material was PBMCs or a T cell subset sorted from them (not recorded which). The DNA for the CDR3 is TGCAGCGTTGAACCGAGAAGGACAGGGATGGTTGTCGATGAGCAGTTCTTC. Amino acids: CSVEPRRTGMVVDEQFF.